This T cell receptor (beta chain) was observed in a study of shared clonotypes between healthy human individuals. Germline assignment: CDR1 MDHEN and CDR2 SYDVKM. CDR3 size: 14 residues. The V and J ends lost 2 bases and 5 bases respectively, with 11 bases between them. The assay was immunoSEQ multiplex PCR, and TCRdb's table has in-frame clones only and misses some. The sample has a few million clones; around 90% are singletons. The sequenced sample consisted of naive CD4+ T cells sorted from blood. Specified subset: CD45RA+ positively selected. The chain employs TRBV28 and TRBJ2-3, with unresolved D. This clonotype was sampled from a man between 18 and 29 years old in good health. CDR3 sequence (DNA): TGTGCCAGCAGTTTAGTTCCTAGGGTAGATACGCAGTATTTT. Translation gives CASSLVPRVDTQYF.